This TCR beta chain came from a study of blood T cells in healthy people across ages. The ends were cut back, 3 bases at V and 6 bases at J, with 14 bases in the middle. Germline CDR1 is DFQATT and CDR2 is SNEGSKA (reference sequence). The CDR3 spans 13 residues. Using a J-beta primer mix together with a sample-barcoded 5' primer, a second PCR was run for roughly 6 to 11 cycles. TCRdb re-analysed the 5' RACE reads in MiXCR, keeping a single row per CDR3 protein. The sample lists about 1.4 million distinct CDR3 sequences; approximately 60% were seen once. This chain joins TRBV20-1 and TRBJ1-1, with unresolved D. The clonotype comes from a man aged 18 to 29 in good health. The sequenced material came from blood. The CDR3 bases are TGCAGTGCTAGCGGTGGCCTGTCTTCTGAAGCTTTCTTT. Protein product: CSASGGLSSEAFF.